This passage covers 21 T cell receptor beta chains from one sample sequenced in a study of blood T cell repertoires in COVID-19. Sequencing used immunoSEQ multiplex PCR; TCRdb keeps in-frame clones, though not all of them. The sample lists over 150,000 clones, roughly 93% seen once, with around 5.1% in the top ten. Sequencing was done on a sample of peripheral blood. These receptor sequences come from a man younger than 30 with COVID-19, enrolled during active disease.

The rearrangement links TRBV2 to TRBJ1-2, with D hard to call. Per the germline V gene, CDR1 is SNHLY and CDR2 is FYNNEI. There are 12 residues in the CDR3. V gave up 7 bases and J gave up 6 bases, with 12 bases separating them. The CDR3 loop reads CASTLRHHGYTF. In nucleotides, the CDR3 is TGTGCCAGCACCCTCAGACATCATGGCTACACCTTC.

V and J are TRBV3-1 (or the pseudogene TRBV3-2) and TRBJ2-5; 7 positions match TRBD2. Germline V gene sequence: CDR1 LGHDT, CDR2 YNNKEL (reference sequence). The V gene end was trimmed by 0 bases and the J gene end by 5 bases; junction bases not matched to a gene: 15. The CDR3 totals 18 residues. CDR3 in amino acids: CASSQEGAAGTQRETQYF. For the CDR3, the DNA is TGTGCCAGCAGCCAAGAAGGGGCAGCGGGGACCCAGAGGGAGACCCAGTACTTC.

J is TRBJ2-7 and V is TRBV7-2, with D tentatively TRBD1 (6 bases). The CDR3 runs to 13 residues. V was shortened by 2 bases and J by 2 bases, with 7 bases between the two germline ends. Germline loops: CDR1 SGHTA, CDR2 FQGNSA. The CDR3 here is CASSLKGAYEQYF. The CDR3 region has the DNA TGTGCCAGCAGCTTAAAGGGGGCCTACGAGCAGTACTTC.

The chain links TRBV10-3 to TRBJ2-1; TRBD2 agrees at 11 bases. The junction had 20 bases not matched to a gene; V was cut back by 0 bases and J by 7 bases. The germline gives CDR1 ENHRY, CDR2 SYGVKD. CDR3 length equals 21 residues. Written as DNA, the CDR3 is TGTGCCATCAGTGAGTCGATGTACAACTCGGGACTAGCGGAAGGGACTAATGAGCAGTTCTTC. It encodes CAISESMYNSGLAEGTNEQFF.

This CDR3 reads CSASLGTGGTDTQYF. CDR3 nucleotides: TGCAGTGCTAGTCTCGGGACAGGGGGCACAGATACGCAGTATTTT. This chain links TRBV20-1 with TRBJ2-3; 10 nucleotides match TRBD1. This CDR3 is 15 amino acids long. The trim removed 3 bases at V and 1 base at J, leaving 4 bases unmatched. The germline V gene has CDR1 DFQATT and CDR2 SNEGSKA (reference sequence).

J is TRBJ2-1 and V is TRBV30, with 12 bases identical to TRBD2. The CDR3 sequence is 16 residues long. The V and J ends lost 1 base and 8 bases, in that order; junction bases with no gene match: 9. Germline CDR1 is GTSNPN and CDR2 is SVGIG (reference sequence). The CDR3 loop is CAWSGYPSGRADEQFF. CDR3 sequence (DNA): TGTGCCTGGAGTGGGTACCCTAGCGGGAGGGCCGATGAGCAGTTCTTC.

The chain joins TRBV27 to TRBJ2-7, with a weak D call TRBD2 (7 bases). Trimming took 0 bases from V and 7 from J, leaving 16 bases between them. The germline V gene has CDR1 MNHEY and CDR2 SMNVEV (reference sequence). This CDR3 has 15 amino acids. The CDR3 DNA reads TGTGCCAGCAGTTTATCGGGGGGGGCAGGGCGGGAGCAGTACTTC. Translated, it gives CASSLSGGAGREQYF.

A note on this clone: The same CDR3 arises from other DNA sequences in this sample as well. The chain carries TRBV9 and TRBJ2-1; weak D call: TRBD2 (6 bases). The germline V gene encodes CDR1 SGDLS and CDR2 YYNGEE. This CDR3 is 15 amino acids long. Trimming took 2 bases from V and 1 from J, leaving 10 bases between them. CDR3 sequence (DNA): TGTGCCAGCAGCGTTAGCGGAACTTCCTACAATGAGCAGTTCTTC. This sequence encodes CASSVSGTSYNEQFF.

The gene calls are TRBV11-2 and TRBJ2-7, with a tentative D call TRBD2 (5 bases). Trimming cost V 3 bases and J 2 bases, with 14 bases left between them. Germline assignment: CDR1 SGHAT and CDR2 FQNNGV. The CDR3 consists of 15 residues. The CDR3 region is CASSLSSGSPYEQYF. The CDR3 bases are TGTGCCAGCAGCTTGTCCAGCGGCTCTCCCTACGAGCAGTACTTC.

The rearrangement links TRBV13 to TRBJ2-1, with 13 nucleotides matching TRBD2. CDR3 size: 15 residues. V dropped 4 bases and J dropped 7; count of bases not matched to a gene: 4. Germline V gene lookup returns CDR1 PRHDT and CDR2 FYEKMQ (reference sequence). The CDR3: CASSYGLAGANEQFF. CDR3 DNA sequence: TGTGCCAGCAGCTACGGACTAGCGGGAGCGAATGAGCAGTTCTTC.

The chain links TRBV7-8 to TRBJ2-1; TRBD2 matches 13 bases. Germline loops: CDR1 SGHVS, CDR2 FQNEAQ. Trimming at V came to 1 base and at J to 2 bases, leaving 2 bases not matched to a gene. This CDR3 spans 17 amino acids. The CDR3 DNA reads TGTGCCAGCAGCTTAGTGACTAGCGGGAGGACCTACAATGAGCAGTTCTTC. As protein: CASSLVTSGRTYNEQFF.

The chain has TRBV7-9 and TRBJ1-1; TRBD1 matches 9 bases. Germline trimming cut 3 bases from V and 1 base from J; bases unmatched to any gene: 9. Germline assignment: CDR1 SEHNR and CDR2 FQNEAQ (reference sequence). The CDR3 has 17 residues. In nucleotides, the CDR3 is TGTGCCAGCAGCTTTTTGAGAGGGACAGGGTCGAACACTGAAGCTTTCTTT. This gives the protein CASSFLRGTGSNTEAFF. The full variable domain, completed using reference TRBV7-9 and TRBJ1-1, is DTGVSQNPRHKITKRGQNVTFRCDPISEHNRLYWYRQTLGQGPEFLTYFQNEAQLEKSRLLSDRFSAERPKGSFSTLEIQRTEQGDSAMYLCASSFLRGTGSNTEAFFGQGTRLTVV.

The V gene is TRBV7-6, the J gene TRBJ1-6, with 10 positions matching TRBD1. Germline CDR1 is SGHVS and CDR2 is FNYEAQ. The junction had 3 bases not matched to a gene; V was cut back by 4 bases and J by 6 bases. The CDR3 sequence is 15 residues long. CDR3 sequence (DNA): TGTGCCAGCAGCTCCGGGACAGGGGTTAATTCACCCCTCCACTTT. Translation gives CASSSGTGVNSPLHF.

The chain carries TRBV5-5 and TRBJ2-2, with no clear D. V was trimmed by 1 base and J by 7 bases, leaving 11 bases between them. Germline V lookup: CDR1 SGHKS, CDR2 YYEKEE (reference sequence). The CDR3 runs to 14 residues. The DNA for the CDR3 is TGTGCCAGCAGCTTGTTACAAGTTTTCGGGGAGCTGTTTTTT. This gives the protein CASSLLQVFGELFF.

This chain joins TRBV5-1 and TRBJ2-7; weak D call: TRBD1 (6 bases). Trimming stripped 3 bases from V and 6 bases from J, with 10 bases between. This CDR3 is built from 12 residues. Germline loops: CDR1 SGHRS, CDR2 YFSETQ. The CDR3 protein is CASSSDSPEQYF. For the CDR3, the DNA is TGCGCCAGCAGCTCGGACAGCCCCGAGCAGTACTTC.

This clone is a singleton in its sample. The V call is TRBV7-9, the J call TRBJ2-7; 7 positions match TRBD2. J lost 3 bases, V lost 5 bases, and 7 bases had no gene match. The germline CDR1 and CDR2 sequences are SEHNR and FQNEAQ (reference sequence). The CDR3 consists of 14 residues. CDR3: CASSPLAGYYEQYF. The CDR3 bases are TGTGCCAGCAGCCCCTTAGCGGGTTACTACGAGCAGTACTTC.

J is TRBJ2-7 and V is TRBV28; 14 nucleotides align to TRBD2. V lost 5 bases and J lost 1; bases outside the gene matches: 7. The CDR3 runs 17 residues. CDR1 is MDHEN and CDR2 is SYDVKM in the germline V gene. The DNA for the CDR3 is TGTGCCAGCAGTCCTGGGACTAGCGGGAGAGTGTCCTACGAGCAGTACTTC. Its translation: CASSPGTSGRVSYEQYF.

The V call is TRBV6-2 or TRBV6-3, the J call TRBJ2-1, with D perhaps TRBD2 (5 bases). The V gene lost 4 bases and the J gene lost 4 bases, with 20 bases spanning the gap. Per germline, CDR1 MNHEY and CDR2 SVGEGT. This CDR3 is built from 17 residues. Here the CDR3 DNA reads TGTGCCAGCAGTTTGGTTGGGAGCAGCGGCCCGTACAATGAGCAGTTCTTC. Translating it yields CASSLVGSSGPYNEQFF.

The rearrangement uses TRBV3-1 (or the pseudogene TRBV3-2) and TRBJ2-7; 7 bases match TRBD2. CDR1 LGHDT and CDR2 YNNKEL come from the germline V gene (reference sequence). After removal of 0 bases from V and 10 bases from J, the junction contained 6 bases not matched to a gene. The CDR3 length is 13 residues. Written as DNA, the CDR3 is TGTGCCAGCAGCCAAGATAGGGAGGGGAACCAGTACTTC. Translating it yields CASSQDREGNQYF.

In nucleotides, the CDR3 is TGTGCCAGCAGCGTCGACAGGGCTAGCGGGATAGAGACCCAGTACTTC. It specifies CASSVDRASGIETQYF. This sequence joins TRBV9 and TRBJ2-5; TRBD2 aligns across 9 bases. The germline V gene has CDR1 SGDLS and CDR2 YYNGEE. The V and J ends lost 2 bases and 4 bases, in that order; junction bases with no gene match: 9. The CDR3 length is 16 residues. Complete variable domain (other parts from reference TRBV9 and TRBJ2-5): DSGVTQTPKHLITATGQRVTLRCSPRSGDLSVYWYQQSLDQGLQFLIQYYNGEERAKGNILERFSAQQFPDLHSELNLSSLELGDSALYFCASSVDRASGIETQYFGPGTRLLVL.

The chain is built from TRBV27 and TRBJ2-1; TRBD1 aligns across 9 bases. V trimming: 7 bases; J trimming: 8 bases; junction bases outside the gene matches: 9. This CDR3 has 14 residues. The germline V gene encodes CDR1 MNHEY and CDR2 SMNVEV (reference sequence). Here the CDR3 DNA reads TGTGCCAGCACCGAACAGGGGGCCCCCCATGAGCAGTTCTTC. It encodes CASTEQGAPHEQFF.